This TCR beta chain emerged from a study of T-cell memory formation after mild COVID-19. This clonotype was observed a few times. Its antigen is as yet unknown. The ends were cut back, 1 base at V and 2 bases at J, with 9 bases in the middle. The CDR3 length is 15 residues. Germline CDR1 reads KGHDR; CDR2 reads SFDVKD. Whole-study findings and limits: For contracting clones, CD4+ ones sat mainly in CM and EM, CD8+ in EMRA.

TCRdb passed the 5' RACE reads through MiXCR, listing each CDR3 protein once. The data contain 500,000 to 550,000 distinct CDR3 sequences, around 21% of them singletons. Specimen: PBMCs or a T cell subset sorted from them (not recorded which). This chain connects TRBV24-1 to TRBJ2-3; D not resolved. The TCR comes from an adult woman who had mild COVID-19 (a few samples of this study predate the infection). Cell type and time point are not known. The CDR3 loop reads CATSDLTSATDTQYF. The CDR3 coding sequence is TGTGCCACCAGTGATTTAACATCGGCCACAGATACGCAGTATTTT.